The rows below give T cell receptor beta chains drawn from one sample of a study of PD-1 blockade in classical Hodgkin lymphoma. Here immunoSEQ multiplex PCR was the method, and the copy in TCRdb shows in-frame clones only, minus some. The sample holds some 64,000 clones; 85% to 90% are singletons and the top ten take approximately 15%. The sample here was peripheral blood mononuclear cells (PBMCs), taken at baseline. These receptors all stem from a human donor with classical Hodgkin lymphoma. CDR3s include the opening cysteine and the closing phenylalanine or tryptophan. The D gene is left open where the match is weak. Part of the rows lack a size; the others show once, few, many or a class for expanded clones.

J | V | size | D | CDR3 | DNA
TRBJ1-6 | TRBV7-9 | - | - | CASSLEVATDGSPLHF | TGTGCCAGCAGCTTAGAGGTGGCGACAGATGGTTCACCCCTCCACTTT
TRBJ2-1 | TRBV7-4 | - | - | CASSDMRRGARYNEQFF | TGTGCCAGCAGCGATATGAGACGGGGGGCCCGATACAATGAGCAGTTCTTC
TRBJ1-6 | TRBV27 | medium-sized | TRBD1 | CASSLTGDNSPLHF | TGTGCCAGCAGCCTAACAGGGGATAATTCACCCCTCCACTTT
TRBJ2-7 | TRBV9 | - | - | CASSVVIEQYF | TGTGCCAGCAGCGTAGTTATCGAGCAGTACTTC
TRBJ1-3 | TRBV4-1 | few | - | CASSRDGTSGNTIYF | TGCGCCAGCAGCCGTGACGGGACCTCAGGAAACACCATATATTTT
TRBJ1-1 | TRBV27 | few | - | CASSLSGITEAFF | TGTGCCAGCAGTTTATCCGGGATCACTGAAGCTTTCTTT
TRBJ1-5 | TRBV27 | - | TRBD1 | CASSLLARQGNQPQHF | TGTGCCAGCAGTTTATTGGCTCGACAGGGGAATCAGCCCCAGCATTTT
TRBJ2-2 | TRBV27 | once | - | CASRSFEGGLGTGELFF | TGTGCCAGCAGGTCCTTCGAGGGGGGGCTAGGCACCGGGGAGCTGTTTTTT
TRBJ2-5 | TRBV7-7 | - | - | CASSLAGIWETQYF | TGTGCTAGCAGCTTAGCAGGGATCTGGGAGACCCAGTACTTC
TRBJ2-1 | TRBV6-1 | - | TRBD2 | CASSGLASEQFF | TGTGCCAGCAGTGGACTAGCAAGTGAGCAGTTCTTC
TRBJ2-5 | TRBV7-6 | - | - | CASSFTETQYF | TGTGCCAGCAGCTTTACTGAGACCCAGTACTTC
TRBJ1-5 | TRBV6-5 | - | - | CASSYSRTGGQPQHF | TGTGCCAGCAGTTACTCGCGAACGGGGGGTCAGCCCCAGCATTTT
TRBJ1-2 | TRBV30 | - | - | CASYGYTF | TGTGCCTCCTATGGCTACACCTTC
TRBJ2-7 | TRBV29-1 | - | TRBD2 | CSAYSGDEQYF | TGCAGCGCATATAGCGGGGACGAGCAGTACTTC
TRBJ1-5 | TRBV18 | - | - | CASSPIFGNGPQHF | -
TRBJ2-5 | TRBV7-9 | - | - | CASSLRVSGGIQETQYF | TGTGCCAGCAGCTTACGGGTTTCTGGCGGAATTCAAGAGACCCAGTACTTC
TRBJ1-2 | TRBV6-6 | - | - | CASSYSNRQTLYGYTF | TGTGCCAGCAGTTACTCGAATCGTCAGACCCTCTATGGCTACACCTTC
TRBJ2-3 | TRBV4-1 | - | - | CASSQDGTFTDTQYF | TGCGCCAGCAGCCAAGATGGGACTTTCACAGATACGCAGTATTTT
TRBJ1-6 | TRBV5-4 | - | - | CASSLQTPGNNSPLHF | TGTGCCAGCAGCCTACAGACACCGGGGAATAATTCACCCCTCCACTTT
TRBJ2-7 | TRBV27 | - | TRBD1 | CASSRQGPTYEQYF | TGTGCCAGCAGCCGACAGGGGCCCACCTACGAGCAGTACTTC
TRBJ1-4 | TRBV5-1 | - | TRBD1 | CASSYPPTPTGVRENEKLFF | TGCGCCAGCAGCTATCCTCCGACGCCTACAGGGGTAAGAGAGAATGAAAAACTGTTTTTT
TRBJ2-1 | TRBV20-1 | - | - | CSALDGFEQFF | TGCAGTGCCCTCGATGGGTTTGAGCAGTTCTTC
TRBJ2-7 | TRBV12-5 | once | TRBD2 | CASGLFGTRPYEQYF | TGTGCTAGTGGTTTGTTTGGGACTAGACCCTACGAGCAGTACTTC
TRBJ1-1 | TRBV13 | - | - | CASSRKQGGDTEAFF | TGTGCCAGCAGCCGGAAACAGGGAGGCGACACTGAAGCTTTCTTT
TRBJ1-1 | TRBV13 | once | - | CASSTDPNTEAFF | TGTGCCAGCAGCACGGACCCGAACACTGAAGCTTTCTTT
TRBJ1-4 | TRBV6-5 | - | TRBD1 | CASRQDRGNEKLFF | TGTGCCAGCAGACAAGACAGGGGGAATGAAAAACTGTTTTTT
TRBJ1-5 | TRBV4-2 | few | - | CASSQEVGGNQPQHF | TGTGCCAGCAGCCAAGAAGTCGGCGGGAATCAGCCCCAGCATTTT
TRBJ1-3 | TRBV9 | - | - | CASSVGTSGNTIYF | TGTGCCAGCAGCGTAGGAACCTCTGGAAACACCATATATTTT
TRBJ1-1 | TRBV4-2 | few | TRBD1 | CASSQDLGQTNTEAFF | TGTGCCAGCAGCCAAGACCTGGGACAGACGAACACTGAAGCTTTCTTT